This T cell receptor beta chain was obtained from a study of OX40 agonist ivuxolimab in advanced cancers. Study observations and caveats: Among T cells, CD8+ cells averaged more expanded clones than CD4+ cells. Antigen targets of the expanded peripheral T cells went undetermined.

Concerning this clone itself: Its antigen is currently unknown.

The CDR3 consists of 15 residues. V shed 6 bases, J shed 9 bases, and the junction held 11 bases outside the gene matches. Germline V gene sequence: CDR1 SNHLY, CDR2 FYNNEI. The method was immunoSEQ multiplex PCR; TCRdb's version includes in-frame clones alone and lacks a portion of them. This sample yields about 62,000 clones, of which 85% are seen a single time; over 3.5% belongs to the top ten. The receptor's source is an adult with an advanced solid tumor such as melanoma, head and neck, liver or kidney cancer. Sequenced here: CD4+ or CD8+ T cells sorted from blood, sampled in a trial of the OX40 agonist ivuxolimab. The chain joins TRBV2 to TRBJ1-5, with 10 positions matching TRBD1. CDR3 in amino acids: CASRGGQGRLSPQHF. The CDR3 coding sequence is TGTGCCAGCAGGGGGGGACAGGGGAGGTTATCGCCCCAGCATTTT.